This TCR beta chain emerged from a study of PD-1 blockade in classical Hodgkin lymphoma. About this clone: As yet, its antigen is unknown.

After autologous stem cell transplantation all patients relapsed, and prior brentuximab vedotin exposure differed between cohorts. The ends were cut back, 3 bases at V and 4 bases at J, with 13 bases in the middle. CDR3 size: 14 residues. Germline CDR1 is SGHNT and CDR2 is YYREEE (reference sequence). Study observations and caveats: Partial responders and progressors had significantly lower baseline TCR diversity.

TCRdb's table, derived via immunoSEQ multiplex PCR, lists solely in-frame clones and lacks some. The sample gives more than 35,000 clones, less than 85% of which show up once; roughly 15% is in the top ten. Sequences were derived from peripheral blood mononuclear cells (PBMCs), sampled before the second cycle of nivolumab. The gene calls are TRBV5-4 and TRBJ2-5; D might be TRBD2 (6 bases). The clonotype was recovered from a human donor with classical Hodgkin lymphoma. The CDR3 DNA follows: TGTGCCAGCAGCTCTACAGGTAGCGGAGAGACCCAGTACTTC. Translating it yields CASSSTGSGETQYF.